This is a list of T cell receptor beta chains from one sample in a study of Ad26.COV2.S vaccination and SARS-CoV-2 variants. Here immunoSEQ multiplex PCR was the method, and the copy in TCRdb shows in-frame clones only, minus some. The table records around 450,000 clones, 90% of them present only once. Sample: peripheral blood, taken in a trial of Ad26.COV2.S vaccine versus placebo. These receptors were obtained from a person aged 18-65 years who received the Ad26.COV2.S COVID-19 vaccine or a placebo. Each CDR3 is given with its conserved first and last residue.

v_call	j_call	cdr3_aa
TRBV3-1/TRBV3-2	TRBJ2-2	CASSQDPGGGELFF
TRBV11-2	TRBJ1-2	CASSTPRGSNYGYTF
TRBV6-5	TRBJ1-2	CASSYSYNEDSGYTF
TRBV6-5	TRBJ1-2	CASSWGGASYGYTF
TRBV5-1	TRBJ2-7	CASSLEASGVPYEQYF
TRBV24-1	TRBJ2-1	CATSDNSGRTLDEQFF
TRBV14	TRBJ1-6	CASSQVYSNSPLHF
TRBV15	TRBJ2-7	CATSNLGSSGISYEQYF
TRBV5-1	TRBJ2-7	CASSLVTRYEQYF
TRBV30	TRBJ2-3	CAWSAHLTHTDTQYF
TRBV6-5	TRBJ1-4	CASRRTGSNEKLFF
TRBV15	TRBJ1-4	CATSVRAVNEKLFF
TRBV6-2/TRBV6-3	TRBJ2-1	CASSYSIAGGGFF
TRBV9	TRBJ1-2	CASSGRTARTNGYTF
TRBV5-1	TRBJ1-1	CASSLGGLEDEAFF
TRBV15	TRBJ2-5	CATSRDLHETQYF
TRBV19	TRBJ1-4	CASSPRDGRDEKLFF
TRBV27	TRBJ2-1	CASSFGTSGVYNEQFF
TRBV5-4	TRBJ2-2	CASSWTGLGTGELFF
TRBV10-3	TRBJ1-5	CAIRSREDQPQHF
TRBV6-2/TRBV6-3	TRBJ2-7	CASSRSRRTHEQYF
TRBV12-3/TRBV12-4	TRBJ1-2	CASSRRGYGYTF
TRBV19	TRBJ2-2	CASSIAGASTGELFF
TRBV5-5	TRBJ2-1	CASSPRGGNEQFF
TRBV29-1	TRBJ2-5	CSAGDRKETQYF
TRBV3-1/TRBV3-2	TRBJ2-6	CASSRDTSGANVLTF
TRBV4-1	TRBJ1-6	CASSQQSDYNSPLHF
TRBV18	TRBJ1-6	CASSIGQGIGSPLHF
TRBV5-4	TRBJ1-2	CASSRWANYGYTF
TRBV18	TRBJ2-4	CASSPVTGPQNIQYF
TRBV4-3	TRBJ1-1	CASSQGVSWNTEAFF
TRBV28	TRBJ1-1	CASSLGRAFMNTEAFF
TRBV7-2	TRBJ2-7	CASSLGGIGSYEQYF
TRBV13	TRBJ1-4	CASSLDRTLGKLFF
TRBV5-1	TRBJ2-2	CASSLAHWVLGTGELFF
TRBV7-8	TRBJ1-6	CASSRTGGQGSPLHF
TRBV27	TRBJ2-4	CASQIRGKNIQYF
TRBV1	TRBJ2-2	CTSSQGFLGGRALTGELFF
TRBV27	TRBJ2-3	CASSFLAGNDTQYF
TRBV11-2	TRBJ2-3	CASSLVGGTDTQYF
TRBV5-1	TRBJ2-6	CASSLVQGHSGANVLTF
TRBV9	TRBJ1-2	CASSVGPEGNYGYTF
TRBV7-9	TRBJ2-1	CASSPPIVNEQFF
TRBV29-1	TRBJ2-5	CSVEYSQETQYF
TRBV7-3	TRBJ2-1	CASSPIGGNNEQFF
TRBV9	TRBJ2-7	CASSPHRDPYYEQYF
TRBV28	TRBJ1-1	CASSFRRQGVTEAFF
TRBV7-9	TRBJ2-7	CASSLEYEQYF
TRBV5-6	TRBJ2-1	CASSFWTSGRAEQFF
TRBV4-1	TRBJ2-1	CASTGTGTLYNEQFF